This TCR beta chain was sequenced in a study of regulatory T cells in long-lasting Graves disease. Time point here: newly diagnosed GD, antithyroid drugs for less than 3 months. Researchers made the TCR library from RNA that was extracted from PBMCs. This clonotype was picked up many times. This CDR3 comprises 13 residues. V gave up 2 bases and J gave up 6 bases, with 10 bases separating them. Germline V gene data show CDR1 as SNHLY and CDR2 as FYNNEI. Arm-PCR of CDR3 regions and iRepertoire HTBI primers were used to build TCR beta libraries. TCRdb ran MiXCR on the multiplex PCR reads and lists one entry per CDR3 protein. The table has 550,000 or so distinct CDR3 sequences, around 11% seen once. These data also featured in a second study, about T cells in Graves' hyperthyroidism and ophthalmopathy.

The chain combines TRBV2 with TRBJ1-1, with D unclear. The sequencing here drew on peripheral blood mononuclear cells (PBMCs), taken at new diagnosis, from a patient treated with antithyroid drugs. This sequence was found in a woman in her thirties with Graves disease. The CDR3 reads CASSERRGAEAFF. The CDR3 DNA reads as TGTGCCAGCAGTGAACGGCGTGGAGCTGAAGCTTTCTTT.